This T cell receptor (beta chain) was captured by sequencing in a study of CD8 T cells in ankylosing spondylitis. This clonotype was seen many times. Antigen: not known. Via MiXCR, TCRdb re-called the 5' RACE reads, giving one row per CDR3 protein. Altogether more than 500,000 distinct CDR3 sequences are present, approximately 5.3% being singletons, with the ten largest covering 3% to 4.5%. Study-level findings and limits: Seemingly distinctive of ankylosing spondylitis blood was a TCR beta motif formed by eight highly homologous variants. The disease-linked clones had a CD8+ phenotype and low blood frequencies. Reported data indicate significant enrichment of disease-linked clones within matched ankylosing spondylitis synovial fluid.

This clonotype was sampled from a male donor with ankylosing spondylitis. Sequencing was carried out using blood, either unsorted or a sorted T cell fraction (not recorded which).

CDR3 DNA sequence: TGCAGTGCTAGGAAGCGGGGGGCCTACGAGCAGTACTTC. Translation: CSARKRGAYEQYF. The gene calls are TRBV20-1 and TRBJ2-7, with 9 nucleotides matching TRBD2. This CDR3 is 13 amino acids long. The germline CDR1 and CDR2 sequences are DFQATT and SNEGSKA (reference sequence). Trimming took 3 bases from V and 2 from J; bases not matched to a gene: 2.